The sequence of this TCR beta chain was determined in a study of shared clonotypes between healthy human individuals. CDR1 is SGDLS, CDR2 YYNGEE, per germline. This CDR3 has 16 residues. V was pared by 4 bases and J by 2 bases, with 5 bases of the junction left unmatched. Naive CD8 cells lacked CD45RO and underwent positive selection for CCR7, leaving out terminally differentiated effector memory CD45RA+ cells. Generated by immunoSEQ multiplex PCR, the TCRdb table keeps only in-frame clones and is missing some. The sample has just over 2,000,000 clones, just under 95% seen once. Sequenced sample: naive CD8+ T cells sorted from blood. This chain connects TRBV9 to TRBJ2-5; 13 bases are a match to TRBD2. The TCR comes from a man aged 18 to 29 in good health. CDR3 nucleotides: TGTGCCAGCAGCACCGGGACTAGCGGGGAACAAGAGACCCAGTACTTC. It translates to CASSTGTSGEQETQYF.